A single T cell receptor beta chain is shown here with its context. Its antigen is not identified. The sample is drawn from a study of T cell responses to AZD1222 COVID-19 vaccine. Whole-study results and caveats: Just a handful of AZD1222 recipients tested seropositive at baseline.

Some clones are missing from TCRdb's copy, which holds only in-frame ones; the method was immunoSEQ multiplex PCR. The sample shows about 160,000 clones, about 90% of them seen only once. The J segment lost 5 bases and the V segment lost 0 bases, leaving 17 bases of the junction unmatched. Germline V CDR1 and CDR2: MNHEY, SMNVEV (reference sequence). This CDR3 is built from 19 residues. This sample comprised peripheral blood, obtained on day 0 of AZD1222 vaccination. This rearrangement joins TRBV27 to TRBJ1-2; 8 nucleotides match TRBD1. The origin of this receptor is an adult in good health. This chain's CDR3 is CASSLSSFFQGAGSYGYTF. Written as DNA, the CDR3 is TGTGCCAGCAGTTTATCCAGTTTCTTTCAGGGGGCAGGTTCTTATGGCTACACCTTC.